The 32 T cell receptor beta chains presented below share a single source sample, sequenced in a study of response to subunit inactivated influenza vaccine. One entry per CDR3 protein results from TCRdb running MiXCR on the RT-PCR reads. The top ten clones hold more than 9% of a sample with fewer than 800,000 distinct CDR3 sequences, about a sixth of them seen once. The sequencing used PBMCs from blood, collected approximately 12 days after vaccination. The receptors shown here come from a man aged 45-60 years who received an inactivated influenza vaccine.

This clonotype was picked up a small number of times. The CDR3 protein is CASSYSLTATNEKLFF. For the CDR3, the DNA is TGTGCCAGCAGTTACTCGTTAACAGCAACTAATGAAAAACTGTTTTTT. V and J are TRBV6-5 and TRBJ1-4; D uncertain. Germline V gene sequence: CDR1 MNHEY, CDR2 SVGAGI. The CDR3 sequence is 16 residues long. V lost 0 bases and J lost 0, with 8 bases in between.

This clonotype was counted between two and nine times. The rearrangement uses TRBV12-3 or TRBV12-4 and TRBJ1-2; D perhaps matches TRBD1 (5 bases). V lost 4 bases, J lost 4 bases, and 16 bases lay in between. This CDR3 has 15 residues. DNA for the CDR3: TGTGCCAGCAGTTCTCGGACCTGGGGGTCCTATGGCTACACCTTC. This encodes CASSSRTWGSYGYTF.

This clonotype was seen only a few times. The genes are TRBV20-1 and TRBJ2-1, with 10 bases aligning to TRBD2. Trimming took 0 bases from V and 10 from J; bases not matched to a gene: 9. CDR1 DFQATT and CDR2 SNEGSKA come from the germline V gene (reference sequence). CDR3 length equals 15 residues. The CDR3 is CSARDRGLASLEQFF. Here the CDR3 DNA reads TGCAGTGCTAGAGATCGGGGACTAGCGTCTTTAGAGCAGTTCTTC.

This clonotype was seen at least ten times. This chain links TRBV29-1 with TRBJ2-5, with no clear D. V was trimmed by 5 bases and J by 5 bases, leaving 9 bases between them. CDR1 is SQVTM, CDR2 ANQGSEA, per germline. There are 11 residues in the CDR3. The chain's CDR3 is CSVYRSETQYF. The CDR3 DNA sequence: TGCAGCGTTTATCGATCTGAGACCCAGTACTTC.

This clonotype was picked up a small number of times. This chain connects TRBV20-1 to TRBJ1-2, with 7 positions matching TRBD1. V lost 0 bases, J lost 4 bases, and 5 bases stayed unmatched. The CDR3 is 14 residues long. Germline V gene lookup returns CDR1 DFQATT and CDR2 SNEGSKA (reference sequence). The CDR3 region is CSARDQGVAYGYTF. DNA of the CDR3: TGCAGTGCTAGAGATCAGGGGGTGGCCTATGGCTACACCTTC.

A few counts support this clonotype. The rearrangement links TRBV5-6 to TRBJ2-1; TRBD2 matches 9 bases. The J segment lost 0 bases and the V segment lost 1 base, leaving 8 bases of the junction unmatched. CDR3 length equals 18 residues. Germline V lookup: CDR1 SGHDT, CDR2 YYEEEE. The CDR3, as DNA: TGTGCCAGCAGCTTGTTTAGCGGGAGCCCGAGCTCCTACAATGAGCAGTTCTTC. As protein: CASSLFSGSPSSYNEQFF.

This clonotype was detected ten times or more. The chain employs TRBV20-1 and TRBJ2-2; no firm D call. CDR1 and CDR2 (germline): DFQATT, SNEGSKA (reference sequence). V was clipped by 0 bases and J by 5 bases, with 7 bases between them. CDR3 length equals 13 residues. The CDR3 spells CSARDGDTGELFF. The CDR3 nucleotides read TGCAGTGCTAGAGATGGGGATACCGGGGAGCTGTTTTTT.

V gene TRBV4-3 combines with J gene TRBJ2-3, with D perhaps TRBD2 (6 bases). Germline CDR1 and CDR2: LGHNA and YSLEER. Trimming removed 4 bases at V and 2 bases at J, with 19 bases between. The CDR3 covers 17 residues. CDR3 nucleotide sequence: TGCGCCAGCAGCCCGAGCGATGGGCGGGGAAACACAGATACGCAGTATTTT. Its translation is CASSPSDGRGNTDTQYF.

This clonotype was counted a few times. V usage is TRBV4-2 and J usage is TRBJ2-3; D not resolved. V was trimmed by 1 base and J by 1 base, leaving 12 bases between them. The CDR3 runs to 16 residues. The germline CDR1 and CDR2 sequences are LGHNA and YNFKEQ. This CDR3 is CASSQVHAGGTDTQYF. DNA for the CDR3: TGTGCCAGCAGCCAAGTACATGCAGGTGGCACAGATACGCAGTATTTT.

The chain carries TRBV9 and TRBJ2-1, with TRBD2 matching 10 bases. Germline CDR1 and CDR2: SGDLS and YYNGEE. V lost 3 bases and J lost 8; bases outside the gene matches: 14. The CDR3 runs to 17 residues. CDR3 region: CASSAPRETSGPYEQFF. CDR3 nucleotides: TGTGCCAGCAGCGCCCCCCGGGAGACTAGCGGGCCCTATGAGCAGTTCTTC. The entire variable domain, with the rest obtained from reference TRBV9 and TRBJ2-1, is as follows: DSGVTQTPKHLITATGQRVTLRCSPRSGDLSVYWYQQSLDQGLQFLIQYYNGEERAKGNILERFSAQQFPDLHSELNLSSLELGDSALYFCASSAPRETSGPYEQFFGPGTRLTVL.

The V call is TRBV5-6, the J call TRBJ2-1; TRBD1 matches at 7 bases. V lost 3 bases, J lost 9 bases, and 12 bases stayed unmatched. The CDR3 covers 15 residues. The germline V gene has CDR1 SGHDT and CDR2 YYEEEE. CDR3 sequence reads: CASSWGQPTWGEQFF. The CDR3 nucleotides are TGTGCCAGCAGCTGGGGACAGCCTACATGGGGTGAGCAGTTCTTC.

This chain connects TRBV6-2 or TRBV6-3 to TRBJ2-2; 15 bases align to TRBD2. Germline V CDR1 and CDR2: MNHEY, SVGEGT. This CDR3 is 17 amino acids long. The ends lost 5 bases at V and 7 bases at J; junction bases unmatched: 8. DNA for the CDR3: TGTGCCAGCAGTCCCGGGACTAGCGGGAGGCGCGGCGGGGAGCTGTTTTTT. The encoded protein is CASSPGTSGRRGGELFF.

A few counts support this clonotype. J is TRBJ1-3 and V is TRBV7-2; 9 bases map to TRBD1. The CDR3 length is 15 residues. V shed 4 bases and J 2 bases; nucleotides not matched to a gene: 3. CDR1 is SGHTA and CDR2 is FQGNSA in the germline V gene. CDR3 in DNA: TGTGCCAGCAGCTCCAGGACAGGGGCTGGAAACACCATATATTTT. Protein product: CASSSRTGAGNTIYF.

This clonotype occurred many times. The rearrangement joins TRBV15 to TRBJ2-3; the match to TRBD1 covers 8 bases. From germline, CDR1 is LNHNV and CDR2 YYDKDF (reference sequence). After removal of 0 bases from V and 4 bases from J, the junction contained 3 bases not matched to a gene. The CDR3 length is 15 residues. The CDR3 protein is CATSREDRGSDTQYF. CDR3 coding DNA: TGTGCCACCAGCAGAGAAGACAGGGGCTCAGATACGCAGTATTTT.

In its sample, this clonotype was seen a few times. The rearrangement uses TRBV20-1 and TRBJ2-1; D not resolved. The germline CDR1 and CDR2 sequences are DFQATT and SNEGSKA (reference sequence). The V gene lost 6 bases and the J gene lost 0 bases, with 15 bases spanning the gap. This CDR3 is built from 15 residues. This chain's CDR3 is CSAPLPVFSYNEQFF. As DNA, the CDR3 is TGCAGTGCCCCGCTCCCAGTATTCTCCTACAATGAGCAGTTCTTC.

This sequence joins TRBV5-5 and TRBJ2-5; TRBD2 matches at 12 bases. Germline V gene sequence: CDR1 SGHKS, CDR2 YYEKEE (reference sequence). The CDR3 is made up of 17 amino acids. The junction had 6 bases not matched to a gene; V was cut back by 2 bases and J by 1 base. The CDR3 sequence: CASSFPGLAGLQETQYF. CDR3 DNA: TGTGCCAGCAGCTTCCCCGGACTAGCGGGACTCCAAGAGACCCAGTACTTC.

This clonotype was counted only a few times. The V gene is TRBV4-3, the J gene TRBJ1-2; TRBD1 is a possible D gene (5 bases). The length of the CDR3 is 16 residues. Germline CDR1 is LGHNA and CDR2 is YSLEER. Trimming took 0 bases from V and 6 from J, leaving 17 bases between them. CDR3 amino acids: CASSQDLVGVNNGYTF. CDR3 nucleotide sequence: TGCGCCAGCAGCCAAGATCTGGTAGGGGTAAATAATGGCTACACCTTC.

This clonotype was counted only a few times. The chain links TRBV12-3 or TRBV12-4 to TRBJ2-2, with 9 bases matching TRBD1. With V trimmed by 8 bases and J by 5 bases, 12 bases remained unmatched. The CDR3 has 16 amino acids. Written as DNA, the CDR3 is TGTGCCAGCCGACCTTCCGGGACAGGGTTGACCGGGGAGCTGTTTTTT. This gives the protein CASRPSGTGLTGELFF.

This clonotype was detected only a few times. The V call is TRBV5-1, the J call TRBJ1-2, with TRBD1 matching 8 bases. Germline V gene sequence: CDR1 SGHRS, CDR2 YFSETQ. J lost 8 bases, V lost 4 bases, and 25 bases had no gene match. The CDR3 has 19 residues. The CDR3 bases are TGCGCCAGCAGCAGAACAGGCCCCGGGACAGGTTCCCCGAGGGAGGGCTACACCTTC. The encoded protein is CASSRTGPGTGSPREGYTF.

This clonotype was observed at least ten times. The chain links TRBV4-1 to TRBJ2-5; D possibly corresponds to TRBD1 (6 bases). V gave up 2 bases and J gave up 4 bases, with 8 bases separating them. CDR1 is MGHRA, CDR2 YSYEKL, per germline. This CDR3 has 13 residues. The CDR3 protein is CASSQTQGETQYF. CDR3 coding DNA: TGCGCCAGCAGCCAAACACAGGGAGAGACCCAGTACTTC.

The chain has TRBV2 and TRBJ2-3; tentative D call: TRBD1 (6 bases). V lost 1 base to trimming and J lost 4 bases, with 12 bases between them. The CDR3 loop spans 15 amino acids. CDR1 is SNHLY, CDR2 FYNNEI, per germline. CDR3 in amino acids: CASSEVQGKADTQYF. The CDR3 coding sequence is TGTGCCAGCAGTGAAGTACAGGGCAAGGCAGATACGCAGTATTTT.

This clonotype has at least ten counts. J is TRBJ2-7 and V is TRBV20-1; 11 bases align to TRBD2. Germline-derived CDR1 and CDR2 are DFQATT and SNEGSKA (reference sequence). V dropped 3 bases and J dropped 2; count of bases not matched to a gene: 3. The CDR3 contains 14 residues. The CDR3 spells CSARDSGRAYEQYF. CDR3 coding DNA: TGCAGTGCTAGGGATAGCGGGAGGGCCTACGAGCAGTACTTC.

The chain combines TRBV27 with TRBJ2-1; 7 positions agree with TRBD1. V trimming: 4 bases; J trimming: 3 bases; junction bases outside the gene matches: 6. The CDR3 has 15 residues. From germline, CDR1 is MNHEY and CDR2 SMNVEV (reference sequence). The CDR3 bases are TGTGCCAGCAGTTCGACAGGGTCCTTCTACAATGAGCAGTTCTTC. This codes for CASSSTGSFYNEQFF.

The rearrangement joins TRBV3-1 to TRBJ1-3; D perhaps matches TRBD1 (5 bases). V gave up 4 bases and J gave up 8 bases, with 15 bases separating them. Looked up from germline, CDR1 is LGHDT and CDR2 is YNNKEL (reference sequence). CDR3 length: 14 residues. DNA for the CDR3: TGTGCCAGCAGCCCCTCTTTATGGGGGGACACCATATATTTT. Residues: CASSPSLWGDTIYF.

This clonotype was counted a few times. The V and J genes are TRBV12-3 or TRBV12-4 and TRBJ2-3; TRBD2 matches at 12 bases. The junction had 4 bases not matched to a gene; V was cut back by 7 bases and J by 5 bases. The CDR3 extends over 14 amino acids. CDR3 DNA sequence: TGTGCCAGCACCGGACTAGCGGGGTTAGATACGCAGTATTTT. It encodes CASTGLAGLDTQYF.

This clonotype was counted a few times. The J gene is TRBJ2-5, the V gene TRBV7-2; D ambiguous. The V and J ends lost 1 base and 5 bases respectively, with 11 bases between them. The CDR3 extends over 14 amino acids. Germline loops: CDR1 SGHTA, CDR2 FQGNSA. CDR3 DNA sequence: TGTGCCAGCAGCTTAGAGTTTCGCAGTGAGACCCAGTACTTC. This sequence encodes CASSLEFRSETQYF.

The chain combines TRBV19 with TRBJ2-7; 8 bases match TRBD1. The germline V gene encodes CDR1 LNHDA and CDR2 SQIVND (reference sequence). This CDR3 is 16 amino acids long. Unmatched junction bases numbered 11, after V lost 5 bases and J lost 2 bases. In DNA, the CDR3 is TGTGCCAGTAGTCTCGGGACAGGTCTGGGTACCTACGAGCAGTACTTC. Translating gives CASSLGTGLGTYEQYF. Full variable domain (remainder filled in from reference TRBV19 and TRBJ2-7): DGGITQSPKYLFRKEGQNVTLSCEQNLNHDAMYWYRQDPGQGLRLIYYSQIVNDFQKGDIAEGYSVSREKKESFPLTVTSAQKNPTAFYLCASSLGTGLGTYEQYFGPGTRLTVT.

The chain employs TRBV7-2 and TRBJ2-7; no definite D call. Germline CDR1 is SGHTA and CDR2 is FQGNSA. V lost 0 bases to trimming and J lost 4 bases, with 22 bases between them. This CDR3 region has 18 residues. The CDR3 spells CASSLAPSRSAPSYEQYF. CDR3 DNA: TGTGCCAGCAGCTTAGCGCCCAGTCGGTCAGCCCCTTCTTACGAGCAGTACTTC.

This clonotype was recorded a few times. The rearrangement uses TRBV6-2 or TRBV6-3 and TRBJ1-2, with 8 bases lining up with TRBD1. CDR3 length: 14 residues. CDR1 and CDR2 (germline): MNHEY, SVGEGT. V dropped 6 bases and J dropped 2; count of bases not matched to a gene: 5. Here the CDR3 reads CASRRQGSNYGYTF. CDR3 bases: TGTGCCAGCAGAAGACAGGGGAGCAACTATGGCTACACCTTC.

This clonotype was found many times. This sequence joins TRBV9 and TRBJ1-5; the match to TRBD1 covers 9 bases. This CDR3 region has 15 residues. In germline, CDR1 is SGDLS, CDR2 YYNGEE. The junction had 6 bases not matched to a gene; V was cut back by 3 bases and J by 5 bases. CDR3 sequence: CASSDGQGFDQPQHF. As DNA, the CDR3 is TGTGCCAGCAGCGATGGACAGGGGTTTGATCAGCCCCAGCATTTT.

This clonotype has only a few counts. V is TRBV7-8 and J is TRBJ2-1, with D perhaps TRBD2 (6 bases). This CDR3 is 16 amino acids long. The germline V gene has CDR1 SGHVS and CDR2 FQNEAQ. V was shortened by 5 bases and J by 9 bases, with 23 bases between the two germline ends. CDR3 nucleotides: TGTGCCAGCAGCCCTCTCGGGGCCGGGGGATTGAGTGAGCAGTTCTTC. It is translated as CASSPLGAGGLSEQFF.

The table lists this clonotype with a few counts. The junction and the germline gene differ at one end; a read error may be behind it. This chain uses TRBV15 with TRBJ2-1; 8 nucleotides line up with TRBD2. Germline lookup yields CDR1 LNHNV and CDR2 YYDKDF (reference sequence). The CDR3 covers 16 residues. The CDR3 nucleotides are TGTGCCACCAGCGGAGACTATAGCGGGAATTTCAATGAGCAGTTCTTC. It codes for CATSGDYSGNFNEQFF.